The 17 T cell receptor beta chains reported below all come from one sample, sequenced in a study of glioma-infiltrating T cells after dendritic cell vaccination. Repertoires were generated with immunoSEQ multiplex PCR, while TCRdb's copy carries only in-frame clones and drops some. Among roughly 60,000 clones, approximately 86% were seen once, and the ten largest hold 9.5% to 13%. Time point: after dendritic cell vaccination, including at tumor progression/relapse. The source was blood, collected after dendritic cell vaccination. The origin of the receptors is a human donor with glioblastoma.

The rearrangement joins TRBV7-9 to TRBJ2-5; D remains ambiguous. The CDR3 contains 11 residues. V shed 5 bases and J shed 11 bases, with 12 bases lying between them. In germline, CDR1 is SEHNR, CDR2 FQNEAQ (reference sequence). The CDR3 sequence: CASSLTREQYF. In DNA, the CDR3 is TGTGCCAGCAGCCTCACGCGAGAGCAGTACTTC.

The genes are TRBV30 and TRBJ1-3, with 10 bases that match TRBD1. The germline V gene has CDR1 GTSNPN and CDR2 SVGIG (reference sequence). V lost 5 bases, J lost 4 bases, and 5 bases stayed unmatched. The CDR3 has 14 residues. Written as DNA, the CDR3 is TGTGCCTGGGACAGGGGGCGTCTGGGAAACACCATATATTTT. The encoded protein is CAWDRGRLGNTIYF.

The V call is TRBV12-5, the J call TRBJ2-7; the D gene is possibly TRBD2 (5 bases). Germline CDR1 reads LGHNT; CDR2 reads FRNRAP. The CDR3 is made up of 11 amino acids. V was pared by 3 bases and J by 6 bases, with 6 bases between. The DNA of the CDR3 is TGTGCTAGTGGTTTAGGGAGCGAGCAGTACTTC. Amino acid sequence: CASGLGSEQYF.

The J gene is TRBJ2-5, the V gene TRBV7-9, with a tentative D call TRBD1 (5 bases). From germline, CDR1 is SEHNR and CDR2 FQNEAQ (reference sequence). The CDR3 consists of 15 residues. V was trimmed by 0 bases and J by 6 bases, leaving 14 bases between them. The CDR3 is CASSLAQGQVQTQYF. The CDR3 DNA is TGTGCCAGCAGCTTAGCGCAGGGTCAGGTACAGACCCAGTACTTC.

The chain has TRBV19 and TRBJ2-7, with a weak D call TRBD1 (6 bases). CDR3 length: 15 amino acids. V was shortened by 5 bases and J by 2 bases, with 16 bases between the two germline ends. From germline, CDR1 is LNHDA and CDR2 SQIVND (reference sequence). As DNA, the CDR3 is TGTGCCAGTAGTGCTGGGGGCAGGGGACCCTACGAGCAGTACTTC. Translation gives CASSAGGRGPYEQYF.

This chain joins TRBV11-3 and TRBJ2-2, with 8 bases lining up with TRBD1. Germline-derived CDR1 and CDR2 are SGHNT and YENEEA. There are 15 residues in the CDR3. Losses at the gene ends were 1 base for V and 5 bases for J; bases not matched to a gene: 3. The CDR3 here is CASSLGQGITGELFF. Written as DNA, the CDR3 is TGTGCCAGCAGCTTAGGACAGGGGATTACCGGGGAGCTGTTTTTT.

V usage is TRBV2 and J usage is TRBJ2-7, with TRBD1 as a possible D gene (6 bases). V lost 3 bases, J lost 0 bases, and 15 bases lay in between. Germline CDR1 SNHLY, CDR2 FYNNEI. The CDR3 totals 16 residues. The CDR3 nucleotides read TGTGCCAGCAGTGAGATTGGGAGAGGGGGCTCCTACGAGCAGTACTTC. As protein: CASSEIGRGGSYEQYF.

This clone was recorded a few times. V usage is TRBV4-2 and J usage is TRBJ2-7; 9 bases map to TRBD2. The CDR3 spans 17 residues. Trimming cost V 0 bases and J 4 bases; bases outside gene matches: 10. Germline V lookup: CDR1 LGHNA, CDR2 YNFKEQ. Here the CDR3 reads CASSQEGTAGGRYEQYF. In DNA, the CDR3 is TGTGCCAGCAGCCAAGAGGGGACAGCGGGGGGAAGATACGAGCAGTACTTC.

This clone was counted a single time. The identical CDR3 is also encoded by other nucleotide sequences in the sample. The chain couples TRBV27 to TRBJ1-6; 9 bases are shared with TRBD1. The V gene end was trimmed by 5 bases and the J gene end by 6 bases; junction bases not matched to a gene: 8. In germline, CDR1 is MNHEY, CDR2 SMNVEV (reference sequence). This CDR3 has 16 residues. The CDR3 coding sequence is TGTGCCAGCAGTATCGCCGGGACAGGGTTTAATTCACCCCTCCACTTT. Translated, it gives CASSIAGTGFNSPLHF.

This chain links TRBV7-6 with TRBJ2-1; 8 bases are a match to TRBD2. This CDR3 region has 15 residues. Germline V CDR1 and CDR2: SGHVS, FNYEAQ. The trim removed 0 bases at V and 5 bases at J, leaving 3 bases unmatched. The CDR3 protein is CASSLARGGHNEQFF. The DNA of the CDR3 is TGTGCCAGCAGCTTAGCACGGGGGGGTCACAATGAGCAGTTCTTC.

This rearrangement joins TRBV28 to TRBJ1-1; weak D call: TRBD1 (5 bases). Germline V lookup: CDR1 MDHEN, CDR2 SYDVKM. The CDR3 contains 13 residues. V lost 8 bases and J lost 4, with 14 bases in between. CDR3 sequence: CASLSPGGTEAFF. The CDR3 region has the DNA TGTGCCAGCCTGTCACCGGGGGGCACTGAAGCTTTCTTT.

V usage is TRBV7-9 and J usage is TRBJ2-4; TRBD2 aligns across 10 bases. This CDR3 is built from 15 residues. V gave up 5 bases and J gave up 1 base; unmatched junction bases: 2. Germline loops: CDR1 SEHNR, CDR2 FQNEAQ (reference sequence). In nucleotides, the CDR3 is TGTGCCAGCAGCCTACTAGCGGGGGCCAAAAACATTCAGTACTTC. Translating it yields CASSLLAGAKNIQYF.

This chain joins TRBV6-1 and TRBJ1-2, with 8 bases lining up with TRBD1. The CDR3 totals 13 residues. The J segment lost 11 bases and the V segment lost 1 base, leaving 6 bases of the junction unmatched. The germline V gene encodes CDR1 MNHNS and CDR2 SASEGT. The CDR3 here is CASSEDGQGPYTF. The CDR3 nucleotides are TGTGCCAGCAGTGAAGACGGACAGGGCCCTTACACCTTC.

V usage is TRBV5-6 and J usage is TRBJ2-7; D is ambiguous. V lost 3 bases, J lost 6 bases, and 10 bases lay in between. This CDR3 has 12 residues. In germline, CDR1 is SGHDT, CDR2 YYEEEE. This CDR3 reads CASSWPSSEQYF. The CDR3 DNA sequence: TGTGCCAGCAGCTGGCCCTCTAGCGAGCAGTACTTC.

The chain uses TRBV5-1 and TRBJ2-1, with 7 bases identical to TRBD1. The CDR3 has 16 amino acids. Germline CDR1 and CDR2: SGHRS and YFSETQ. Trimming at V came to 0 bases and at J to 5 bases, leaving 8 bases not matched to a gene. CDR3 coding DNA: TGCGCCAGCAGCTTGGCCAGGGGGTCAGGAAACAATGAGCAGTTCTTC. Residues: CASSLARGSGNNEQFF.

The CDR3 nucleotides read TGTGCCAGCAGCTCAAGCGCCCCAATAGGTCTCTCTGGAAACACCATATATTTT. Its translation is CASSSSAPIGLSGNTIYF. This chain links TRBV13 with TRBJ1-3, with D uncertain. This CDR3 has 18 residues. The V gene lost 4 bases and the J gene lost 0 bases, with 19 bases spanning the gap. Germline V lookup: CDR1 PRHDT, CDR2 FYEKMQ (reference sequence).

V usage is TRBV29-1 and J usage is TRBJ2-5; weak D call: TRBD2 (5 bases). This CDR3 region has 11 residues. V lost 1 base, J lost 11 bases, and 11 bases lay in between. CDR1 is SQVTM, CDR2 ANQGSEA, per germline. The CDR3 region is CSVEAQREQYF. CDR3 nucleotides: TGCAGCGTTGAAGCTCAGAGGGAGCAGTACTTC.